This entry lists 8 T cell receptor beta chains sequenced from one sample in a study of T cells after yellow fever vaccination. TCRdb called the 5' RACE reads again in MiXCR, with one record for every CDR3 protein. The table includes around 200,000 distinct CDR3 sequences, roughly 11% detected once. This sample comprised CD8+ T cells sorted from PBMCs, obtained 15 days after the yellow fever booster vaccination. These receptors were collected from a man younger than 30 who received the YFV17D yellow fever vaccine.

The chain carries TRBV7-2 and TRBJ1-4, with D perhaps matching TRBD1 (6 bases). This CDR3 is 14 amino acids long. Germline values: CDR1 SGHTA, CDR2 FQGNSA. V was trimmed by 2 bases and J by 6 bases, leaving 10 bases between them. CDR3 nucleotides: TGTGCCAGCAGCTTATGGGCAGGGGATGAAAAACTGTTTTTT. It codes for CASSLWAGDEKLFF.

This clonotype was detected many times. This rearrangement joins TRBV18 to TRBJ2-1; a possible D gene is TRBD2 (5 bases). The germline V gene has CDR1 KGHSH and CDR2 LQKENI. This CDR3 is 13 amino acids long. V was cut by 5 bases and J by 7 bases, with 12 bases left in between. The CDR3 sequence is CASSYLGVNEQFF. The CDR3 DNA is TGTGCCAGCTCATACCTCGGGGTAAATGAGCAGTTCTTC.

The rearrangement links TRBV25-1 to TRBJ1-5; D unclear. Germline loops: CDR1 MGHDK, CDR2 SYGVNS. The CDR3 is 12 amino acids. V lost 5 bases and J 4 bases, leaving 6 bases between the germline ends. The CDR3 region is CASSSQNQPQHF. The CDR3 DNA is TGTGCCAGCAGTTCCCAAAATCAGCCCCAGCATTTT.

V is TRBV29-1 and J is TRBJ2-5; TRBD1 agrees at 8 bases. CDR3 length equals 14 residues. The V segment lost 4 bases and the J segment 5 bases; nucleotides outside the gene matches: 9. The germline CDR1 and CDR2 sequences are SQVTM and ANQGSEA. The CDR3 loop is CSVVEAGGLETQYF. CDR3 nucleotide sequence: TGCAGCGTTGTAGAGGCAGGGGGCTTGGAGACCCAGTACTTC.

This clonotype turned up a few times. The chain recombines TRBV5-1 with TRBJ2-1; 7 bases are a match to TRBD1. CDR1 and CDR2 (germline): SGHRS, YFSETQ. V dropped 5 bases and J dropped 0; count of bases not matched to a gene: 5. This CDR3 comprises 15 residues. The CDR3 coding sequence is TGCGCCAGCAGGACAGGGAAAAGCTCCTACAATGAGCAGTTCTTC. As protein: CASRTGKSSYNEQFF.

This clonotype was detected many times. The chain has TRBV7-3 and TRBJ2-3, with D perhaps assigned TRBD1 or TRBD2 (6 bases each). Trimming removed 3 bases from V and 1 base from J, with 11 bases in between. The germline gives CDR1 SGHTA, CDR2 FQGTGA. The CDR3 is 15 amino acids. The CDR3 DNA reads TGTGCCAGCAGCTTGACAGGCGGGGGCACAGATACGCAGTATTTT. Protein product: CASSLTGGGTDTQYF.

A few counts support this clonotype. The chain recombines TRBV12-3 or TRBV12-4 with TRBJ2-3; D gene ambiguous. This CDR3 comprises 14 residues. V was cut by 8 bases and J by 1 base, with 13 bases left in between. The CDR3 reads CASLVGPGTDTQYF. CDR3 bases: TGTGCCAGCCTCGTCGGTCCCGGCACAGATACGCAGTATTTT.

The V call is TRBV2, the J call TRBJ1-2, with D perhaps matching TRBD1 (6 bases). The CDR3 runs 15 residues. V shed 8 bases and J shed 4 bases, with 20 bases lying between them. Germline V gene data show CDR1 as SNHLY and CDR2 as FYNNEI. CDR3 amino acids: CASPRKQGTGYGYTF. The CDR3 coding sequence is TGTGCCAGCCCAAGAAAACAGGGCACTGGCTATGGCTACACCTTC.